This T cell receptor (beta chain) was recorded in a study of Ad26.COV2.S vaccination and SARS-CoV-2 variants. Study-level information: Into the muscle, Ad26.COV2.S was dosed once or twice, 56 days apart. The study, taken as a whole, reports: Participants in the vaccine arm had higher spike-specific TCR breadth; placebo recipients had lower.

On this clone: Its antigen is unknown.

The sample's treatment: roughly 19 received Ad26.COV2.S at low or high dose, single or two shots; several received placebo; per-sample allocation not given. Each sample was drawn 63 days after the first injection (of vaccine or placebo). Immunization relied on an Ad26 vector, which expressed Wuhan-strain SARS-CoV-2 spike. The germline CDR1 and CDR2 sequences are ENHRY and SYGVKD. The CDR3 is made up of 14 amino acids. V gave up 10 bases and J gave up 0 bases, with 13 bases separating them. TCRdb keeps only in-frame clones here, not all; method: immunoSEQ multiplex PCR. This sample has around 300,000 clones, with around nine tenths found just once.

Sample: peripheral blood, taken in a trial of Ad26.COV2.S vaccine versus placebo. The receptor's source is a person between 18 and 59 years old who received the Ad26.COV2.S COVID-19 vaccine or a placebo. The V and J genes are TRBV10-3 and TRBJ1-3, with D tentatively TRBD1 (6 bases). This chain's CDR3 is CATRQASSGNTIYF. Written as DNA, the CDR3 is TGTGCCACCAGACAGGCGAGCTCTGGAAACACCATATATTTT.